This T cell receptor beta chain was sequenced for a study of shared clonotypes between healthy human individuals. About this clone: Antigen: not known.

The study's findings and limits: Only blood underwent sampling, and tissue repertoires likely differ.

V gave up 8 bases and J gave up 3 bases, with 12 bases separating them. This CDR3 region has 13 residues. Germline V CDR1 and CDR2: SNHLY, FYNNEI. Genomic DNA belonging to each subset was distributed in equal measure over several immunoSEQ plates. TCRdb's table, derived via immunoSEQ multiplex PCR, lists solely in-frame clones and lacks some. The data hold some 2,100,000 clones, with approximately 96% observed a single time. This sequence originates from a man between 18 and 35 years old in good health. This rearrangement joins TRBV2 to TRBJ2-3; D tentatively fits TRBD1 or TRBD2 (5 bases each). The sequenced sample consisted of naive CD4+ T cells sorted from blood. Noted subset: CD45RA+ positively selected. The CDR3 nucleotides read TGTGCCAGCCGGGGCAGGATGACAGATACGCAGTATTTT. Protein sequence: CASRGRMTDTQYF.